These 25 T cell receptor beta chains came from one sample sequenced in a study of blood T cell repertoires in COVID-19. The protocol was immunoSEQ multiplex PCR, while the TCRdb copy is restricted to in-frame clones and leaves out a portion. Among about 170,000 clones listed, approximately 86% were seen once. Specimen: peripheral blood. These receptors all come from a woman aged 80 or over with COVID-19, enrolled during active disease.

CDR3 sequence reads: CASSTGGAFGEKLFF. In nucleotides, the CDR3 is TGTGCCAGTAGTACAGGGGGCGCCTTCGGAGAAAAACTGTTTTTT. This chain joins TRBV19 and TRBJ1-4, with 8 bases matching TRBD1. The germline gives CDR1 LNHDA, CDR2 SQIVND (reference sequence). The CDR3 is made up of 15 amino acids. V was clipped by 4 bases and J by 8 bases; unmatched bases: 9.

As DNA, the CDR3 is TGTGCCAGTACGAGGAACACCGGGGAGCTGTTTTTT. Translated: CASTRNTGELFF. The chain carries TRBV19 and TRBJ2-2; D is unresolved. The CDR3 runs 12 residues. Germline values: CDR1 LNHDA, CDR2 SQIVND (reference sequence). V shed 7 bases and J shed 1 base, with 4 bases lying between them.

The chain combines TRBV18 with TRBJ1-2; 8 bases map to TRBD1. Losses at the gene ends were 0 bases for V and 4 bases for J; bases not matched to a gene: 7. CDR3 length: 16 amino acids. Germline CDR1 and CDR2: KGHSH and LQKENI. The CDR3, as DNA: TGTGCCAGCTCACCACCAACCGGACAGGGCCTCTATGGCTACACCTTC. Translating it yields CASSPPTGQGLYGYTF. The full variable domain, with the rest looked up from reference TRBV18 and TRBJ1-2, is NAGVMQNPRHLVRRRGQEARLRCSPMKGHSHVYWYRQLPEEGLKFMVYLQKENIIDESGMPKERFSAEFPKEGPSILRIQQVVRGDSAAYFCASSPPTGQGLYGYTFGSGTRLTVV.

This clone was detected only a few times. Here the CDR3 reads CASSLGDAKNIQYF. In DNA form, the CDR3 reads TGCGCCAGCAGCTTAGGGGATGCCAAAAACATTCAGTACTTC. The V gene is TRBV5-1, the J gene TRBJ2-4; the D gene is possibly TRBD1 (5 bases). This CDR3 spans 14 amino acids. Germline V gene sequence: CDR1 SGHRS, CDR2 YFSETQ. Trimming stripped 2 bases from V and 1 base from J, with 7 bases between. Drawing the rest from reference TRBV5-1 and TRBJ2-4, the complete variable domain is KAGVTQTPRYLIKTRGQQVTLSCSPISGHRSVSWYQQTPGQGLQFLFEYFSETQRNKGNFPGRFSGRQFSNSRSEMNVSTLELGDSALYLCASSLGDAKNIQYFGAGTRLSVL.

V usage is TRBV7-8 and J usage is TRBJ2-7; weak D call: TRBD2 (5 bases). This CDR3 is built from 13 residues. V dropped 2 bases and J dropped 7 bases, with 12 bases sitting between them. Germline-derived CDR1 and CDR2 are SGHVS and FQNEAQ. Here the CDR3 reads CASSLLGVGEQYF. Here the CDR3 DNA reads TGTGCCAGCAGCTTATTGGGAGTTGGGGAGCAGTACTTC.

The CDR3 loop is CASSLGAEGGNEQYF. Here the CDR3 DNA reads TGTGCCAGCAGCCTCGGGGCCGAAGGGGGCAACGAGCAGTACTTC. The chain links TRBV4-2 to TRBJ2-7; 7 positions agree with TRBD1. CDR1 is LGHNA and CDR2 is YNFKEQ in the germline V gene. There are 15 residues in the CDR3. The junction had 11 bases not matched to a gene; V was cut back by 4 bases and J by 5 bases.

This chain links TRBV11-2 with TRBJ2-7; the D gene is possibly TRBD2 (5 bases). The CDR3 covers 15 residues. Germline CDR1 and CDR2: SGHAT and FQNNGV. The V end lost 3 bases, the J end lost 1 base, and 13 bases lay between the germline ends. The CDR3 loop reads CASSFGDARSYEQYF. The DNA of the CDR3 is TGTGCCAGCAGCTTCGGGGATGCGCGTTCCTACGAGCAGTACTTC. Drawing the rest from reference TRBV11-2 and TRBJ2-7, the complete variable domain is EAGVAQSPRYKIIEKRQSVAFWCNPISGHATLYWYQQILGQGPKLLIQFQNNGVVDDSQLPKDRFSAERLKGVDSTLKIQPAKLEDSAVYLCASSFGDARSYEQYFGPGTRLTVT.

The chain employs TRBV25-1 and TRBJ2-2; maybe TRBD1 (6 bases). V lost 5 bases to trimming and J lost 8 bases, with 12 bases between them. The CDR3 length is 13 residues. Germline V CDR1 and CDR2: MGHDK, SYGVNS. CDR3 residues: CASSNTGSGELFF. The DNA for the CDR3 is TGTGCCAGCAGTAACACAGGGTCGGGGGAGCTGTTTTTT.

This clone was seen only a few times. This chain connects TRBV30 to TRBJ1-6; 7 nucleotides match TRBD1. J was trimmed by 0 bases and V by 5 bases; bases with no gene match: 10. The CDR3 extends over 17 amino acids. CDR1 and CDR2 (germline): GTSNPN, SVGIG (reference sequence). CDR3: CAWPGTVLRSYNSPLHF. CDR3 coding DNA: TGTGCCTGGCCCGGGACAGTCTTGCGCTCCTATAATTCACCCCTCCACTTT.

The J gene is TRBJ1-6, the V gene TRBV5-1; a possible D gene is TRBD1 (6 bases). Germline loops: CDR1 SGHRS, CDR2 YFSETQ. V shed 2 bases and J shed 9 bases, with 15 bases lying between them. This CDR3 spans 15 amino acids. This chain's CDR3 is CASSFGDMVRSPLHF. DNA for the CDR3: TGCGCCAGCAGCTTCGGGGACATGGTTCGTTCACCCCTCCACTTT.

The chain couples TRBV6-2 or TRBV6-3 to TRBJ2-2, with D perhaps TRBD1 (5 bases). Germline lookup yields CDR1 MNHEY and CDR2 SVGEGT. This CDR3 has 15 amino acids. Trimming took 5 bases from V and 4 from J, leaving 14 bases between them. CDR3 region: CASSGGARPTGELFF. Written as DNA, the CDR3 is TGTGCCAGCAGTGGTGGGGCCCGTCCCACCGGGGAGCTGTTTTTT.

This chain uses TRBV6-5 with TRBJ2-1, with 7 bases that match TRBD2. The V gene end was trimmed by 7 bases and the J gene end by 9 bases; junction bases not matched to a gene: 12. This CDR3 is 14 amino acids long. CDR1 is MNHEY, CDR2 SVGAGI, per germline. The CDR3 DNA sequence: TGTGCCAGCACCCCCGCGGGCGGGAGCTTTGAGCAGTTCTTC. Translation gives CASTPAGGSFEQFF.

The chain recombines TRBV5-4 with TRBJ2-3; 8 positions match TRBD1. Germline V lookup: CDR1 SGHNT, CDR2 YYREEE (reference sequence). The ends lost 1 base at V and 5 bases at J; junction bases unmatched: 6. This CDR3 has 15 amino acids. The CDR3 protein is CASSLRTGTGDTQYF. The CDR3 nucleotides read TGTGCCAGCAGCTTGAGGACAGGGACAGGAGATACGCAGTATTTT.

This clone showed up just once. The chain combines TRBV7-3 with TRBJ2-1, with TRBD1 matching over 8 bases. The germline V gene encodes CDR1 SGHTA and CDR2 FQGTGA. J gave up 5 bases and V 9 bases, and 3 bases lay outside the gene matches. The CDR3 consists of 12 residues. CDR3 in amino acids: CASADRDNEQFF. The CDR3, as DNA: TGTGCCAGTGCGGACAGGGACAATGAGCAGTTCTTC.

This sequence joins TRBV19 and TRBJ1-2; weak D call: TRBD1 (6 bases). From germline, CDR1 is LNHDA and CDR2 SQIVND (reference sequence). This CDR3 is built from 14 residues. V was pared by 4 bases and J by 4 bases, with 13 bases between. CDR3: CASSTTLTGYGYTF. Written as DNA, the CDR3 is TGTGCCAGTAGTACAACCCTGACAGGCTATGGCTACACCTTC. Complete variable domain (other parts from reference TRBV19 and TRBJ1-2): DGGITQSPKYLFRKEGQNVTLSCEQNLNHDAMYWYRQDPGQGLRLIYYSQIVNDFQKGDIAEGYSVSREKKESFPLTVTSAQKNPTAFYLCASSTTLTGYGYTFGSGTRLTVV.

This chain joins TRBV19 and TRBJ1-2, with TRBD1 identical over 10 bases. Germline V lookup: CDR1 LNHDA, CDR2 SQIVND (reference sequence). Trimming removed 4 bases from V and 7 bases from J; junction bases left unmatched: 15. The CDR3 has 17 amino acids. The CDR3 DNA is TGTGCCAGTAGTAGTATCGGACAGGGGGACCCTTCCCGTGGCTACACCTTC. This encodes CASSSIGQGDPSRGYTF.

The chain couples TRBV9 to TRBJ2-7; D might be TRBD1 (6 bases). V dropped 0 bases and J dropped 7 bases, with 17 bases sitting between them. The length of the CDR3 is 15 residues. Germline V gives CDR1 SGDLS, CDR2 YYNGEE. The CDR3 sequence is CASSVDTGYAREQYF. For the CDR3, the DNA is TGTGCCAGCAGCGTAGATACAGGGTACGCAAGGGAGCAGTACTTC.

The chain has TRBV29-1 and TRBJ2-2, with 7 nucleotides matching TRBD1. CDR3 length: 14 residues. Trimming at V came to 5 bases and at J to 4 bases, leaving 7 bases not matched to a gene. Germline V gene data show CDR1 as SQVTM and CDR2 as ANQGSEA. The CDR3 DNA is TGCAGCGTTAGGGCAGGGGGTGCCACCGGGGAGCTGTTTTTT. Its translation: CSVRAGGATGELFF.

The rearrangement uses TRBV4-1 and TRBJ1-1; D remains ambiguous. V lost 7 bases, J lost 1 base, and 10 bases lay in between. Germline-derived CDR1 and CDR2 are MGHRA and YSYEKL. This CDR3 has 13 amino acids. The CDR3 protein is CASTNQANTEAFF. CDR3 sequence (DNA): TGCGCCAGCACAAACCAAGCGAACACTGAAGCTTTCTTT.

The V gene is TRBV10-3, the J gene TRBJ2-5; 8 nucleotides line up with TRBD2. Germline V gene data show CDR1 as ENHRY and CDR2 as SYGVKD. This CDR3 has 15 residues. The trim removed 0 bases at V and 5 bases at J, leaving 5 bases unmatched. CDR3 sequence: CAISESIAGWETQYF. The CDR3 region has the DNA TGTGCCATCAGTGAGTCGATAGCGGGGTGGGAGACCCAGTACTTC.

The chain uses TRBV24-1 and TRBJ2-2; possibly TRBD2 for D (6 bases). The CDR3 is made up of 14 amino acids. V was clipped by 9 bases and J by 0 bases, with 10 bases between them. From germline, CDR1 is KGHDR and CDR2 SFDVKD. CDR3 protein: CATRAGTNTGELFF. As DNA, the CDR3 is TGTGCCACCCGGGCGGGAACGAACACCGGGGAGCTGTTTTTT.

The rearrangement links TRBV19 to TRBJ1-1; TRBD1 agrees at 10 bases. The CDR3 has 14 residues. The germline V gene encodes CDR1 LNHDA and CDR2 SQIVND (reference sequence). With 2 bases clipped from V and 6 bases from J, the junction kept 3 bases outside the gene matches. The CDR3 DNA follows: TGTGCCAGTAGTATAAGGGACAGGGGCCCTGAAGCTTTCTTT. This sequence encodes CASSIRDRGPEAFF.

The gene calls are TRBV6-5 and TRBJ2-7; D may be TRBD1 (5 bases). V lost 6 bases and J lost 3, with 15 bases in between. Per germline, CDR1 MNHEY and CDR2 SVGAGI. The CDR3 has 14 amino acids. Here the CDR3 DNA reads TGTGCCAGCAGGGGGCGTGTGGGCGGCTACGAGCAGTACTTC. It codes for CASRGRVGGYEQYF.

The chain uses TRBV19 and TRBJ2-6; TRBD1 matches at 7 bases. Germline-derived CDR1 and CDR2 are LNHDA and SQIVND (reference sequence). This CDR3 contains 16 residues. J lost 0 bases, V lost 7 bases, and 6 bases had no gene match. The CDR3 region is CASTRQGSSGANVLTF. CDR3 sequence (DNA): TGTGCCAGTACTAGACAGGGAAGCTCTGGGGCCAACGTCCTGACTTTC.

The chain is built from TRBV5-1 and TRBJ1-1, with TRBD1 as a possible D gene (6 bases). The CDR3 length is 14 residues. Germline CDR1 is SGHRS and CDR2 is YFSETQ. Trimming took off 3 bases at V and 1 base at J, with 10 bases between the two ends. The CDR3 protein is CASSWGPGNTEAFF. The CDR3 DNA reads TGCGCCAGCAGCTGGGGGCCCGGGAACACTGAAGCTTTCTTT.